This T cell receptor beta chain derives from a study of CD8 T cell repertoires and HIV-1 epitope variants. CDR1 and CDR2 from the germline V gene are LNHNV and YYDKDF (reference sequence). This CDR3 has 17 amino acids. Concerning this clone: Its antigen is not known.

Some clones are missing from TCRdb's copy, which holds only in-frame ones; the method was immunoSEQ multiplex PCR. The repertoire includes some 5,700 clones, around 70% of them detected once, and roughly 40% sits in the top ten. The receptor's source is a male donor with HIV. Sequencing used cultured CD8+ T cells derived from PBMCs. The V call is TRBV15, the J call TRBJ2-5, with 8 bases lining up with TRBD2. The DNA end is more similar to TRBJ2-7, so the J call may be wrong. This CDR3 is CATSRNTLAGDSYEQYF. DNA for the CDR3: TGTGCCACCAGCAGAAACACTCTAGCGGGTGACTCCTACGAGCAGTACTTC.